This T cell receptor (beta chain) stems from a study of OX40 agonist ivuxolimab in advanced cancers. Study conclusions and caveats: Dosing at 0.1 to 3.0 mg/kg was accompanied by clonal expansion of CD4+ and CD8+ blood T cells by week 6.

Profiling relied on immunoSEQ multiplex PCR, and the TCRdb table lists in-frame clones only, not all of them. The sample lists approximately 100,000 clones; roughly nine tenths were seen once. Per germline, CDR1 MNHNY and CDR2 SVGAGI (reference sequence). V lost 2 bases and J lost 2; bases outside the gene matches: 5. The CDR3 sequence is 16 residues long. In the case of this clone: No antigen is known for it.

The TCR originated in an adult with an advanced solid tumor such as melanoma, head and neck, liver or kidney cancer. The chain combines TRBV6-6 with TRBJ2-1, with 8 bases fitting TRBD1. This material consisted of CD4+ or CD8+ T cells sorted from blood, taken in a trial of the OX40 agonist ivuxolimab. Here the CDR3 reads CASSYQGQAPYNEQFF. CDR3 sequence (DNA): TGTGCCAGCAGTTACCAGGGACAGGCCCCCTACAATGAGCAGTTCTTC.